These 14 T cell receptor beta chains came from one sample sequenced in a study of cytomegalovirus exposure and HLA in healthy donors. Amplification used 60 Vbeta primers and 13 Jbeta primers. Profiling relied on immunoSEQ multiplex PCR, and the TCRdb table lists in-frame clones only, not all of them. The sample includes fewer than 180,000 clones, 75% to 85% seen only once; the top ten take roughly 6.7%. The sample consisted of PBMCs. The receptors shown here come from a man aged 50 to 60 in good health and CMV-seropositive.

The V gene is TRBV10-2, the J gene TRBJ2-5; TRBD2 aligns across 7 bases. Looked up from germline, CDR1 is WSHSY and CDR2 is SAAADI. J gave up 6 bases and V 8 bases, and 9 bases lay outside the gene matches. This CDR3 has 13 residues. CDR3 sequence (DNA): TGCGCCAGCGGAGCGGGATGGGGTAAGACCCAGTACTTC. It is translated as CASGAGWGKTQYF.

Worth noting for this clone: The sample carries other DNA sequences with the same CDR3. V usage is TRBV5-4 and J usage is TRBJ2-4; the match to TRBD1 covers 7 bases. Germline V gives CDR1 SGHNT, CDR2 YYREEE (reference sequence). Trimming at V came to 5 bases and at J to 4 bases, leaving 9 bases not matched to a gene. This CDR3 has 15 amino acids. This CDR3 is CASSSPTGAKNIQYF. The CDR3 DNA reads as TGTGCCAGCAGTTCACCTACAGGGGCAAAAAACATTCAGTACTTC.

This chain connects TRBV2 to TRBJ1-2; D gene unclear. The CDR3 runs to 14 residues. The germline V gene has CDR1 SNHLY and CDR2 FYNNEI. The V end lost 1 base, the J end lost 1 base, and 7 bases lay between the germline ends. CDR3 sequence reads: CASSEVGVNYGYTF. The CDR3 nucleotides read TGTGCCAGCAGTGAAGTCGGGGTTAACTATGGCTACACCTTC.

In this sample, this clone turned up once. The chain uses TRBV6-1 and TRBJ2-1; 11 positions agree with TRBD2. The CDR3 runs to 17 residues. J gave up 3 bases and V 4 bases, and 8 bases lay outside the gene matches. Germline CDR1 is MNHNS and CDR2 is SASEGT. The CDR3 DNA sequence: TGTGCCAGCAGTGTAATCGGGACTAGCGGATACTACAATGAGCAGTTCTTC. This gives the protein CASSVIGTSGYYNEQFF.

CDR3 region: CASWESGPDTQYF. The CDR3 DNA reads TGCGCCAGTTGGGAAAGCGGCCCAGATACGCAGTATTTT. The V gene is TRBV5-1, the J gene TRBJ2-3; a weak D match, TRBD2 (5 bases). The CDR3 is 13 residues long. V lost 8 bases to trimming and J lost 4 bases, with 14 bases between them. Germline lookup yields CDR1 SGHRS and CDR2 YFSETQ.

The chain couples TRBV9 to TRBJ1-1; TRBD1 agrees at 7 bases. CDR1 is SGDLS and CDR2 is YYNGEE in the germline V gene. V gave up 7 bases and J gave up 3 bases; unmatched junction bases: 6. This CDR3 contains 13 residues. The CDR3 bases are TGTGCCAGCTCTCCGACAGGGCACACTGAAGCTTTCTTT. Encoded protein: CASSPTGHTEAFF.

The chain is built from TRBV5-8 and TRBJ2-2; TRBD1 matches 8 bases. The CDR3 contains 16 residues. CDR1 is SGHTS and CDR2 is YDEGEE in the germline V gene. The trim removed 2 bases at V and 4 bases at J, leaving 7 bases unmatched. In DNA form, the CDR3 reads TGTGCCAGCAGCTTTCCGGGACAGGCTTCCACCGGGGAGCTGTTTTTT. This gives the protein CASSFPGQASTGELFF.

V and J are TRBV7-3 and TRBJ1-2, with TRBD1 identical over 7 bases. V lost 5 bases and J lost 4; bases outside the gene matches: 10. Looked up from germline, CDR1 is SGHTA and CDR2 is FQGTGA. This CDR3 has 15 residues. DNA of the CDR3: TGTGCCAGCAGCCGGGAGGGCAGGGGGAGCTATGGCTACACCTTC. Translating gives CASSREGRGSYGYTF.

CDR3 bases: TGTGCCACCGCTACTTCAGGGCCCCATCAGCCCCAGCATTTT. Amino acids: CATATSGPHQPQHF. The chain is built from TRBV2 and TRBJ1-5; weak D call: TRBD1 (5 bases). Germline loops: CDR1 SNHLY, CDR2 FYNNEI. V lost 10 bases to trimming and J lost 5 bases, with 18 bases between them. The CDR3 runs to 14 residues. Combining the CDR3 with reference TRBV2 and TRBJ1-5 gives the whole variable domain EPEVTQTPSHQVTQMGQEVILRCVPISNHLYFYWYRQILGQKVEFLVSFYNNEISEKSEIFDDQFSVERPDGSNFTLKIRSTKLEDSAMYFCATATSGPHQPQHFGDGTRLSIL.

A single count supports this clone. The CDR3 here is CASTWTSGNNEQFF. The CDR3, as DNA: TGTGCCAGCACCTGGACTAGCGGGAACAATGAGCAGTTCTTC. The rearrangement uses TRBV6-1 and TRBJ2-1; 12 nucleotides align to TRBD2. From germline, CDR1 is MNHNS and CDR2 SASEGT. The CDR3 loop spans 14 amino acids. V shed 7 bases, J shed 5 bases, and the junction held 3 bases outside the gene matches.

The chain couples TRBV28 to TRBJ1-5; 11 bases agree with TRBD1. Germline CDR1 reads MDHEN; CDR2 reads SYDVKM. The CDR3 is 20 residues long. Germline trimming cut 3 bases from V and 0 bases from J; bases unmatched to any gene: 13. DNA for the CDR3: TGTGCCAGCAGTTTCGGGTGGACAGGGGGCCCCCATTATAGCAATCAGCCCCAGCATTTT. Translating gives CASSFGWTGGPHYSNQPQHF.

The chain is built from TRBV18 and TRBJ2-7, with a weak D call TRBD1 (6 bases). The CDR3 extends over 15 amino acids. CDR1 and CDR2 (germline): KGHSH, LQKENI. The germline V and J ends were trimmed by 0 bases and 6 bases, with 15 bases remaining between them. The CDR3 DNA reads as TGTGCCAGCTCACCACCCTCGGACAGTCCCCCCGAGCAGTACTTC. It specifies CASSPPSDSPPEQYF.

The genes are TRBV4-1 and TRBJ2-2, with TRBD2 identical over 7 bases. The V and J ends lost 4 bases and 3 bases, in that order; junction bases with no gene match: 11. This CDR3 is built from 17 residues. CDR1 is MGHRA, CDR2 YSYEKL, per germline. This CDR3 reads CASSPGGGRADTGELFF. For the CDR3, the DNA is TGCGCCAGCAGCCCTGGGGGGGGGAGGGCCGACACCGGGGAGCTGTTTTTT.

The rearrangement uses TRBV6-6 and TRBJ2-7; the D gene is possibly TRBD1 (5 bases). In germline, CDR1 is MNHNY, CDR2 SVGAGI (reference sequence). The CDR3 has 14 amino acids. V lost 0 bases, J lost 3 bases, and 9 bases lay in between. The CDR3 spells CASSYSSRGYEQYF. CDR3 in DNA: TGTGCCAGCAGTTACTCTTCTAGGGGCTACGAGCAGTACTTC.